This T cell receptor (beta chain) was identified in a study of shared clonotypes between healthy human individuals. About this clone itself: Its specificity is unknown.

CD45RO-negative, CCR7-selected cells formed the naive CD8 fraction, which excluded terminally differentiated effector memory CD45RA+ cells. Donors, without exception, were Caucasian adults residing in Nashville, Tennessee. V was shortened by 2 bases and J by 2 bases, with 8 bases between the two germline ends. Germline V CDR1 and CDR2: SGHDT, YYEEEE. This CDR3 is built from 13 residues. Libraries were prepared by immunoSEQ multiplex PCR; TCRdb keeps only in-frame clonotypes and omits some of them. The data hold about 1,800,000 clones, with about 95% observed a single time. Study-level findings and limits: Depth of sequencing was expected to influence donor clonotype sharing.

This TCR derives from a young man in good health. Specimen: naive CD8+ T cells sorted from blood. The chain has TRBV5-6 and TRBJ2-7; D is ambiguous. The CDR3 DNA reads TGTGCCAGCAGCTTAACCTCCGCCTACGAGCAGTACTTC. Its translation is CASSLTSAYEQYF.